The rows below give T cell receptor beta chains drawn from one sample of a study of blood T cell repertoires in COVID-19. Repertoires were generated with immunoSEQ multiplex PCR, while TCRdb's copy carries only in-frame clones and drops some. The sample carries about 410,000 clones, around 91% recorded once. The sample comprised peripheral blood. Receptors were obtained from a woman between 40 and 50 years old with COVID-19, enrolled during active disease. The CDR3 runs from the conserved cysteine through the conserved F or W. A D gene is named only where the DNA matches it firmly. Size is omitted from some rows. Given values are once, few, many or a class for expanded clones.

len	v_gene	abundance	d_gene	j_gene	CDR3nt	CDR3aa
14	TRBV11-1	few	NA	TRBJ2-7	TGTGCCAGCAGCCCAGTGGGGGCCGGCTACGAGCAGTACTTC	CASSPVGAGYEQYF
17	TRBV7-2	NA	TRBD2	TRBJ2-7	TGTGCCAGCAGCTTAGCGCCCGGGACTAGCGGGACCTACGAGCAGTACTTC	CASSLAPGTSGTYEQYF
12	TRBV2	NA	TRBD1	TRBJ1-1	TGTGCCAGCAGTGATCGGGACAGGGACGCTTTCTTT	CASSDRDRDAFF
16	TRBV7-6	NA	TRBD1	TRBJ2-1	TGTGCCAGCAGCTTAGGGACAGGGAGTCCGTCGGGTGAGCAGTTCTTC	CASSLGTGSPSGEQFF
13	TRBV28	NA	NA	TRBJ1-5	TGTGCCAGCAGTTTGAATGCACTGCAGCCCCAGCATTTT	CASSLNALQPQHF
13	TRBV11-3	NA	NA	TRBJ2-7	TGTGCCAGCAGCTTAGGTCCCCTCACAGAGCAGTACTTC	CASSLGPLTEQYF
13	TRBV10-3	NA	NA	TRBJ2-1	TGTGCCATCACTGACGGGGTCGGCAATGAGCAGTTCTTC	CAITDGVGNEQFF
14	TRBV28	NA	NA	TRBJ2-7	TGTGCCAGCAGGCCCGGGACTGAATTTTACGAGCAGTACTTC	CASRPGTEFYEQYF
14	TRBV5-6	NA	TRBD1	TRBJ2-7	TGTGCCAGCAGCTTCCCGGGACAGAGCTACGAGCAGTACTTC	CASSFPGQSYEQYF
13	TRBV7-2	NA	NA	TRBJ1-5	TGTGCCAGCAGCTCTAGCAAGAATCAGCCCCAGCATTTT	CASSSSKNQPQHF
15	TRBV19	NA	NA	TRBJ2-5	TGTGCCAGTAGCTTGGGACGGGGCAGGGGAGAGACCCAGTACTTC	CASSLGRGRGETQYF
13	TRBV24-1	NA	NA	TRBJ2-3	TGTGCCACCGGAGCGGCAAGCACAGATACGCAGTATTTT	CATGAASTDTQYF
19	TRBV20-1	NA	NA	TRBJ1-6	TGCAGTGCTAGTCCTGGGCCGGGCAGGGGCCTTCAAAATAATTCACCCCTCCACTTT	CSASPGPGRGLQNNSPLHF
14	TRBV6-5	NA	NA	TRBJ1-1	TGTGCCAGCAGTTACCTGGGAGTCCACACTGAAGCTTTCTTT	CASSYLGVHTEAFF
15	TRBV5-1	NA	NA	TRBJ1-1	TGCGCCAGCAGCTTGGTAGGCGGTACGAACACTGAAGCTTTCTTT	CASSLVGGTNTEAFF
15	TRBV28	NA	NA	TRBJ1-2	TGTGCCAGCAGTCAATTACTGGCGCGGGACTATGGCTACACCTTC	CASSQLLARDYGYTF
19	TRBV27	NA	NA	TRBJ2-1	TGTGCCAGCAGTTTTCAAGTGGTTACTTCGAGCAGGGCGGGAAATGAGCAGTTCTTC	CASSFQVVTSSRAGNEQFF
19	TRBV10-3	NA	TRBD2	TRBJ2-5	TGTGCCATCCACGACCAGGGGACGGGACTAGCGGGAGGAATGGAGACCCAGTACTTC	CAIHDQGTGLAGGMETQYF